Listed below are T cell receptor beta chains from one sample, sequenced in a study of blood T cell repertoires in COVID-19. Using immunoSEQ multiplex PCR, the repertoire was profiled, and TCRdb retains in-frame clones only, with some absent. The table lists a few hundred thousand clones, about 85% of them singletons. Sequenced material: peripheral blood. These receptors all come from a young man with active or convalescent COVID-19. Both conserved end residues are part of each CDR3. The D gene is left open where the match is weak. Not all rows give a size; the values are once, few, many and, for expanded clones, a class.

CASKASGTTSTDTQYF | TGTGCCAGCAAGGCTAGCGGAACTACTAGCACAGATACGCAGTATTTT | TRBD2 | TRBJ2-3 | . | TRBV2
CASSDTGGKWETQYF | TGTGCCAGCAGTGATACAGGGGGGAAGTGGGAGACCCAGTACTTC | TRBD1 | TRBJ2-5 | . | TRBV28
CASSLSGTDTQYF | TGTGCCAGCAGTTTATCCGGGACAGATACGCAGTATTTT | . | TRBJ2-3 | . | TRBV12-3/TRBV12-4
CAISESVRQTYEQYF | TGTGCCATCAGTGAGTCAGTGAGACAGACCTACGAGCAGTACTTC | . | TRBJ2-7 | few | TRBV10-3
CASSLGVSGIGETQYF | TGTGCCAGCAGCTTGGGGGTTAGCGGGATAGGCGAGACCCAGTACTTC | TRBD2 | TRBJ2-5 | . | TRBV7-8
CASSIGQPNNEQFF | TGTGCCAGTAGTATAGGACAGCCTAACAATGAGCAGTTCTTC | . | TRBJ2-1 | . | TRBV19
CASSQVGPGIVANEQFF | TGCGCCAGCAGCCAAGTCGGGCCGGGGATCGTGGCCAATGAGCAGTTCTTC | . | TRBJ2-1 | . | TRBV4-3
CASRTQTGALHF | TGTGCCAGCAGGACTCAAACGGGGGCCCTCCACTTT | . | TRBJ1-6 | once | TRBV27
CASSLGGWGTDTQYF | TGTGCCAGCAGTCTAGGGGGCTGGGGCACAGATACGCAGTATTTT | TRBD1 | TRBJ2-3 | . | TRBV27
CASSYSETGLYGYTF | TGTGCCAGCAGTTACTCGGAAACAGGGCTCTATGGCTACACCTTC | . | TRBJ1-2 | few | TRBV6-2/TRBV6-3
CASSPMGGQETQYF | TGTGCCAGCAGCCCTATGGGGGGACAAGAGACCCAGTACTTC | . | TRBJ2-5 | . | TRBV4-2
CASSDSSAVEQFF | TGTGCCAGCAGTGACTCTAGCGCGGTTGAGCAGTTCTTC | . | TRBJ2-1 | few | TRBV6-4
CAAGRTDNTEAFF | TGTGCCGCCGGTCGGACAGACAACACTGAAGCTTTCTTT | . | TRBJ1-1 | once | TRBV25-1
CASTGQRFQKLFF | TGTGCCAGCACGGGACAGAGATTCCAAAAACTGTTTTTT | TRBD1 | TRBJ1-4 | . | TRBV2
CATSEPSGRARDTQYF | TGTGCCACCAGTGAGCCTAGCGGGAGGGCCCGAGATACGCAGTATTTT | TRBD2 | TRBJ2-3 | . | TRBV24-1
CASSLVTGANQPQHF | TGTGCCAGCAGCTTGGTGACAGGGGCTAATCAGCCCCAGCATTTT | TRBD1 | TRBJ1-5 | . | TRBV7-2
CASSPSEVLNEKLFF | TGTGCCAGCAGCCCATCAGAGGTTTTGAATGAAAAACTGTTTTTT | . | TRBJ1-4 | . | TRBV6-5
CASGVLNTEAFF | TGTGCCAGCGGAGTCTTGAACACTGAAGCTTTCTTT | . | TRBJ1-1 | . | TRBV28
CASSIGPGGVGELFF | TGTGCCAGTAGTATAGGTCCAGGGGGCGTGGGGGAGCTGTTTTTT | TRBD1 | TRBJ2-2 | few | TRBV19
CSASPTGSGNTIYF | TGCAGTGCTAGTCCAACGGGTTCTGGAAACACCATATATTTT | . | TRBJ1-3 | . | TRBV20-1
CASSEGSEAFF | TGTGCCAGCAGCGAGGGATCGGAAGCTTTCTTT | . | TRBJ1-1 | . | TRBV5-5
CATASPISTDTQYF | TGTGCCACTGCTAGCCCTATTAGCACAGATACGCAGTATTTT | . | TRBJ2-3 | . | TRBV6-5
CASSLGGKGYEQYF | TGCGCCAGCAGCTTGGGGGGCAAAGGCTACGAGCAGTACTTC | . | TRBJ2-7 | . | TRBV5-1
CASSLGDRDSGYTF | TGTGCCAGCAGCTTAGGCGACAGGGATAGCGGCTACACCTTC | TRBD1 | TRBJ1-2 | . | TRBV13
CASSDRVPNYGYTF | TGTGCCAGCAGCGACAGGGTTCCAAACTATGGCTACACCTTC | TRBD1 | TRBJ1-2 | few | TRBV28
CASSERRLVSGELFF | TGTGCCAGCAGTGAGCGCAGGTTGGTTAGCGGGGAGCTGTTTTTT | . | TRBJ2-2 | . | TRBV6-1
CASSFLDKSIQQYF | TGTGCCAGCAGCTTTCTGGACAAATCTATTCAGCAGTACTTC | . | TRBJ2-7 | . | TRBV5-5
CASSTNREAFF | TGTGCCAGCAGCACCAACAGGGAAGCTTTCTTT | . | TRBJ1-1 | . | TRBV7-9
CASSLAQGSYGYTF | TGTGCCAGCAGCTTAGCCCAGGGGAGCTATGGCTACACCTTC | . | TRBJ1-2 | . | TRBV11-2
CASSLGGSRVSGNTIYF | TGTGCCAGCAGCTTAGGCGGGAGTAGGGTATCTGGAAACACCATATATTTT | . | TRBJ1-3 | . | TRBV7-8
CASSPPYYNEQFF | TGTGCCAGCAGCCCCCCCTACTACAATGAGCAGTTCTTC | . | TRBJ2-1 | . | TRBV5-8
CASSSSSGRRDEQFF | TGTGCCAGCAGCTCTTCTAGCGGGAGGAGGGATGAGCAGTTCTTC | TRBD2 | TRBJ2-1 | few | TRBV5-4
CSVRQLLNYGYTF | TGCAGCGTTCGACAGCTATTAAACTATGGCTACACCTTC | . | TRBJ1-2 | . | TRBV29-1
CASSTTTGTGVYTIYF | TGTGCCAGTAGCACAACGACCGGGACAGGGGTGTACACCATATATTTT | TRBD1 | TRBJ1-3 | once | TRBV19
CASRPGQNNSPLHF | TGTGCCAGTAGGCCGGGACAGAATAATTCACCCCTCCACTTT | TRBD1 | TRBJ1-6 | . | TRBV19
CATSDPTGDKQFF | TGTGCCACCAGTGACCCCACCGGGGACAAGCAGTTCTTC | . | TRBJ2-1 | . | TRBV24-1
CSVVPVNTEAFF | TGCAGCGTTGTCCCAGTGAACACTGAAGCTTTCTTT | . | TRBJ1-1 | . | TRBV29-1
CASSRTSPGHGSGNTIYF | TGTGCCAGCAGCCGAACCTCGCCAGGGCACGGCTCTGGAAACACCATATATTTT | . | TRBJ1-3 | . | TRBV27
CASSQTQGKNQPQHF | TGTGCCAGCAGTCAGACACAGGGAAAAAATCAGCCCCAGCATTTT | . | TRBJ1-5 | . | TRBV27
CASVGTIGNYGYTF | TGTGCCAGCGTCGGTACGATTGGTAACTATGGCTACACCTTC | . | TRBJ1-2 | . | TRBV6-5
CASSQTGTSGSYEQYF | TGCGCCAGCAGCCAAACCGGGACTAGCGGCTCCTACGAGCAGTACTTC | TRBD2 | TRBJ2-7 | . | TRBV4-1
CASSVVAGSTGELFF | TGTGCCAGCAGCGTAGTAGCGGGGTCTACCGGGGAGCTGTTTTTT | TRBD2 | TRBJ2-2 | . | TRBV9